The 21 T cell receptor beta chains in this list originate from one sample, sequenced in a study of blood T cell repertoires in COVID-19. Clones were sequenced by immunoSEQ multiplex PCR, and TCRdb holds only the in-frame ones, with some missing. The table lists approximately 74,000 clones, roughly 80% of them singletons, with more than 4.5% in the top ten. Sample: peripheral blood. The origin of the receptors is a woman at least 80 years old with active or convalescent COVID-19.

The chain recombines TRBV30 with TRBJ2-5; no clear D. The CDR3 sequence is 12 residues long. V lost 0 bases to trimming and J lost 2 bases, with 4 bases between them. Germline V CDR1 and CDR2: GTSNPN, SVGIG (reference sequence). This CDR3 reads CAWSVRQETQYF. Here the CDR3 DNA reads TGTGCCTGGAGTGTTCGGCAAGAGACCCAGTACTTC.

The chain has TRBV20-1 and TRBJ2-1; D unclear. The germline CDR1 and CDR2 sequences are DFQATT and SNEGSKA (reference sequence). The V gene lost 6 bases and the J gene lost 6 bases, with 9 bases spanning the gap. This CDR3 is 11 amino acids long. DNA of the CDR3: TGCAGTGCCTTTACAGTCAATGAGCAGTTCTTC. It yields the protein CSAFTVNEQFF.

CDR3 DNA: TGTGCCAGCAGTTTATCGGGGGACAGGAGCACAGATACGCAGTATTTT. Translation: CASSLSGDRSTDTQYF. V and J are TRBV27 and TRBJ2-3; 8 bases map to TRBD1. Germline CDR1 is MNHEY and CDR2 is SMNVEV (reference sequence). The CDR3 has 16 amino acids. J was trimmed by 0 bases and V by 0 bases; bases with no gene match: 2.

The chain joins TRBV11-3 to TRBJ2-3; D possibly corresponds to TRBD2 (5 bases). The germline V gene has CDR1 SGHNT and CDR2 YENEEA. The ends were cut back, 1 base at V and 4 bases at J, with 12 bases in the middle. The CDR3 loop spans 15 amino acids. CDR3 region: CASSLGAEAPDTQYF. The CDR3 nucleotides are TGTGCCAGCAGCTTAGGAGCGGAGGCACCAGATACGCAGTATTTT.

This chain links TRBV25-1 with TRBJ2-1, with D maybe TRBD2 (5 bases). Per the germline V gene, CDR1 is MGHDK and CDR2 is SYGVNS. CDR3 size: 13 residues. DNA of the CDR3: TGTGAGAGGGAGCGAAGTCTCTACAATGAGCAGTTCTTC. Amino acids: CERERSLYNEQFF. Supplemented by reference TRBV25-1 and TRBJ2-1, the full variable domain reads EADIYQTPRYLVIGTGKKITLECSQTMGHDKMYWYQQDPGMELHLIHYSYGVNSTEKGDLSSESTVSRIRTEHFPLTLESARPSHTSQYLCERERSLYNEQFFGPGTRLTVL.

The V gene is TRBV27, the J gene TRBJ1-5, with 7 bases fitting TRBD1. The V gene's germline CDR1 is MNHEY and CDR2 SMNVEV (reference sequence). J lost 2 bases, V lost 6 bases, and 7 bases had no gene match. The CDR3 is made up of 15 amino acids. This chain's CDR3 is CASSLQGFGNQPQHF. CDR3 nucleotide sequence: TGTGCCAGCAGCCTACAGGGGTTTGGCAATCAGCCCCAGCATTTT.

The rearrangement uses TRBV7-2 and TRBJ2-3, with a tentative D call TRBD1 (5 bases). V shed 1 base and J shed 4 bases, with 12 bases lying between them. This CDR3 spans 15 amino acids. CDR1 SGHTA and CDR2 FQGNSA come from the germline V gene. The CDR3 loop is CASSLDPGKPDTQYF. The CDR3 bases are TGTGCCAGCAGCTTAGATCCAGGGAAACCAGATACGCAGTATTTT.

V is TRBV19 and J is TRBJ2-2, with 7 nucleotides matching TRBD1. Germline CDR1 and CDR2: LNHDA and SQIVND (reference sequence). The CDR3 runs 14 residues. The V segment lost 5 bases and the J segment 7 bases; nucleotides outside the gene matches: 7. CDR3 amino acids: CASSPWTGLGELFF. The CDR3 bases are TGTGCCAGTAGTCCGTGGACAGGACTCGGGGAGCTGTTTTTT.

This clone has more than one count but fewer than ten. This chain uses TRBV6-5 with TRBJ1-1; perhaps TRBD1 as D (6 bases). Trimming stripped 7 bases from V and 4 bases from J, with 13 bases between. The CDR3 spans 13 residues. Germline CDR1 is MNHEY and CDR2 is SVGAGI. CDR3 nucleotide sequence: TGTGCCAGCACCTCAGGGGTGGGCACTGAAGCTTTCTTT. This codes for CASTSGVGTEAFF.

The V gene is TRBV19, the J gene TRBJ2-4; the match to TRBD1 covers 9 bases. With 4 bases clipped from V and 0 bases from J, the junction kept 1 base outside the gene matches. This CDR3 is 15 amino acids long. Germline assignment: CDR1 LNHDA and CDR2 SQIVND (reference sequence). The CDR3 protein is CASSRTGVAKNIQYF. CDR3 coding DNA: TGTGCCAGTAGTAGGACAGGGGTAGCCAAAAACATTCAGTACTTC.

The chain has TRBV7-2 and TRBJ2-7; possible D gene TRBD1, 6 bases. V lost 1 base and J 5 bases, leaving 12 bases between the germline ends. The CDR3 extends over 14 amino acids. CDR1 is SGHTA, CDR2 FQGNSA, per germline. In nucleotides, the CDR3 is TGTGCCAGCAGCTTAGAGGGGACATTAAACGAGCAGTACTTC. Its protein is CASSLEGTLNEQYF.

The sample holds one count of this clone. The rearrangement uses TRBV4-3 and TRBJ2-7; D gene uncertain. The V and J ends lost 0 bases and 8 bases respectively, with 8 bases between them. The germline V gene encodes CDR1 LGHNA and CDR2 YSLEER. This CDR3 comprises 12 residues. CDR3 DNA sequence: TGCGCCAGCAGCCAAGATCGCAGGCAGCAGTACTTC. Its translation: CASSQDRRQQYF.

The V gene is TRBV12-3 or TRBV12-4, the J gene TRBJ2-4; D possibly corresponds to TRBD2 (5 bases). V shed 5 bases and J shed 11 bases, with 13 bases lying between them. The CDR3 is 12 residues long. The CDR3 DNA reads TGTGCCAGCAGTCCAAAGACTACCCTTCAGTACTTC. Protein sequence: CASSPKTTLQYF.

V is TRBV18 and J is TRBJ1-6; 8 nucleotides align to TRBD1. The ends lost 1 base at V and 7 bases at J; junction bases unmatched: 6. Germline loops: CDR1 KGHSH, CDR2 LQKENI. This CDR3 is built from 16 residues. The CDR3 coding sequence is TGTGCCAGCTCACCACAGACAGGGGAAATCAATTCACCCCTCCACTTT. As protein: CASSPQTGEINSPLHF.

About this clone itself: Compared with germline, one end of the junction differs, possibly owing to a read error. V gene TRBV6-5 combines with J gene TRBJ1-2; TRBD1 is a possible D gene (6 bases). This CDR3 region has 12 residues. The germline V gene has CDR1 MNHEY and CDR2 SVGAGI. The CDR3 nucleotides read TGCTACTCCGCAGGGGCAGGCGGGGGCTACACCTTC. This codes for CYSAGAGGGYTF.

This sequence joins TRBV2 and TRBJ1-4; the match to TRBD1 covers 9 bases. The V and J ends lost 5 bases and 7 bases, in that order; junction bases with no gene match: 2. CDR1 and CDR2 (germline): SNHLY, FYNNEI. The CDR3 is 13 amino acids. The CDR3 DNA reads as TGTGCCAGCAGTCGGGACAGGGCTGAAAAACTGTTTTTT. Its protein product is CASSRDRAEKLFF.

The genes are TRBV7-2 and TRBJ2-5; D is unresolved. Trimming removed 5 bases at V and 5 bases at J, with 15 bases between. Germline CDR1 and CDR2: SGHTA and FQGNSA. This CDR3 contains 14 residues. CDR3 amino acids: CASSPSFGSETQYF. In nucleotides, the CDR3 is TGTGCCAGCAGCCCCTCCTTCGGGTCGGAGACCCAGTACTTC.

This sequence joins TRBV2 and TRBJ1-2; weak D call: TRBD1 (6 bases). Germline CDR1 SNHLY, CDR2 FYNNEI. This CDR3 is 14 amino acids long. V lost 6 bases and J lost 0, with 11 bases in between. The CDR3 DNA follows: TGTGCCAGCAGCCTACAGGGTTCTAACTATGGCTACACCTTC. The encoded protein is CASSLQGSNYGYTF.

The chain carries TRBV5-6 and TRBJ2-7; 9 nucleotides match TRBD1. V was clipped by 3 bases and J by 5 bases; unmatched bases: 9. CDR3 length equals 15 residues. Germline V gene data show CDR1 as SGHDT and CDR2 as YYEEEE. The CDR3 is CASSSLGTGTHEQYF. The CDR3 coding sequence is TGTGCCAGCAGCTCACTCGGGACAGGGACCCACGAGCAGTACTTC.

The chain joins TRBV3-1 (or the pseudogene TRBV3-2) to TRBJ1-1; D call uncertain. Germline V gives CDR1 LGHDT, CDR2 YNNKEL (reference sequence). Deletions cut 2 bases from V and 0 bases from J, with 10 bases between. CDR3 length equals 15 residues. The CDR3 nucleotides read TGTGCCAGCAGCCAAAGCGAACGGATGAACACTGAAGCTTTCTTT. It codes for CASSQSERMNTEAFF.

V and J are TRBV4-1 and TRBJ2-1; perhaps TRBD1 as D (6 bases). The CDR3 is made up of 17 amino acids. Germline CDR1 MGHRA, CDR2 YSYEKL. V lost 4 bases to trimming and J lost 8 bases, with 24 bases between them. CDR3 sequence (DNA): TGCGCCAGCAGCCCGGGTATTGGCGGGCGCAGGGGCCATGAGCAGTTCTTC. This gives the protein CASSPGIGGRRGHEQFF.